The 5 T cell receptor beta chains below come from one sample, sequenced in a study of cytomegalovirus exposure and HLA in healthy donors. TCRdb keeps only in-frame clones here, not all; method: immunoSEQ multiplex PCR. Altogether a few hundred thousand clones are present, roughly 85% being singletons, with the ten largest covering about 1%. Input material: PBMCs. These receptors were taken from a woman aged 18 to 35 in good health and CMV-seronegative.

The rearrangement joins TRBV7-8 to TRBJ2-1, with TRBD2 matching 10 bases. J lost 8 bases, V lost 8 bases, and 6 bases had no gene match. The CDR3 sequence is 13 residues long. Germline V gene sequence: CDR1 SGHVS, CDR2 FQNEAQ. CDR3 sequence reads: CASEAGGMDEQFF. CDR3 nucleotides: TGTGCCAGCGAAGCGGGGGGGATGGATGAGCAGTTCTTC. Full variable domain (rest looked up from reference TRBV7-8 and TRBJ2-1): GAGVSQSPRYKVAKRGQDVALRCDPISGHVSLFWYQQALGQGPEFLTYFQNEAQLDKSGLPSDRFFAERPEGSVSTLKIQRTQQEDSAVYLCASEAGGMDEQFFGPGTRLTVL.

The genes are TRBV7-6 and TRBJ1-5; 9 bases fit TRBD1. The J segment lost 8 bases and the V segment lost 5 bases, leaving 7 bases of the junction unmatched. This CDR3 region has 14 residues. From germline, CDR1 is SGHVS and CDR2 FNYEAQ. The CDR3 DNA follows: TGTGCCAGCAGCGCTCACAGGGGGCTGGAGCCCCAGCATTTT. As protein: CASSAHRGLEPQHF.

The chain links TRBV10-3 to TRBJ2-7; TRBD1 matches 7 bases. This CDR3 is 15 amino acids long. Germline V gene data show CDR1 as ENHRY and CDR2 as SYGVKD. The V gene end was trimmed by 0 bases and the J gene end by 2 bases; junction bases not matched to a gene: 4. DNA of the CDR3: TGTGCCATCAGTGAGTCTGGACAGGAGACCTACGAGCAGTACTTC. This translates into CAISESGQETYEQYF.

V is TRBV7-6 and J is TRBJ1-1, with 8 positions matching TRBD1. Trimming cost V 0 bases and J 1 base; bases outside gene matches: 4. Germline CDR1 is SGHVS and CDR2 is FNYEAQ. The CDR3 length is 16 residues. CDR3: CASSLARTGPNTEAFF. CDR3 nucleotide sequence: TGTGCCAGCAGCTTAGCCCGGACAGGGCCGAACACTGAAGCTTTCTTT.

The chain recombines TRBV7-6 with TRBJ2-2; D ambiguous. The V gene lost 4 bases and the J gene lost 0 bases, with 15 bases spanning the gap. Germline CDR1 and CDR2: SGHVS and FNYEAQ. This CDR3 contains 17 residues. CDR3 in DNA: TGTGCCAGCAGCTCTCTCCGGGTTTTAACGAACACCGGGGAGCTGTTTTTT. It encodes CASSSLRVLTNTGELFF.